Shown below are 27 T cell receptor beta chains from a single sample sequenced in a study of OX40 agonist ivuxolimab in advanced cancers. The method was immunoSEQ multiplex PCR; TCRdb's version includes in-frame clones alone and lacks a portion of them. The repertoire holds more than 100,000 clones, around 93% seen once, with roughly 0.15% in the top ten. The sample was CD4+ or CD8+ T cells sorted from blood, taken in a trial of the OX40 agonist ivuxolimab. The receptor source for this set is an adult with an advanced solid tumor such as melanoma, head and neck, liver or kidney cancer.

The chain recombines TRBV7-2 with TRBJ1-4, with D unclear. V shed 4 bases and J shed 3 bases, with 12 bases lying between them. The germline gives CDR1 SGHTA, CDR2 FQGNSA. The CDR3 extends over 15 amino acids. The CDR3 sequence is CASSSPDGSNEKLFF. The DNA for the CDR3 is TGTGCCAGCAGCTCCCCTGACGGTTCTAATGAAAAACTGTTTTTT.

This CDR3 reads CASSPTGGYAGELFF. The CDR3 DNA sequence: TGTGCCAGCAGCCCGACCGGGGGGTACGCCGGGGAGCTGTTTTTT. The chain employs TRBV7-9 and TRBJ2-2; TRBD2 agrees at 7 bases. Trimming removed 5 bases from V and 6 bases from J; junction bases left unmatched: 9. The CDR3 totals 15 residues. Germline V gene sequence: CDR1 SEHNR, CDR2 FQNEAQ (reference sequence).

The genes are TRBV5-1 and TRBJ1-2; the match to TRBD1 covers 10 bases. J lost 0 bases, V lost 4 bases, and 6 bases had no gene match. The length of the CDR3 is 16 residues. The germline V gene has CDR1 SGHRS and CDR2 YFSETQ. CDR3 bases: TGCGCCAGCAGCATAGGGACAGGGGATGCTAACTATGGCTACACCTTC. Its protein is CASSIGTGDANYGYTF.

CDR3 sequence (DNA): TGTGCCAGCAGCTTAGACAGGGGGAGAATGAACACTGAAGCTTTCTTT. Protein: CASSLDRGRMNTEAFF. The chain carries TRBV7-9 and TRBJ1-1; 8 bases align to TRBD1. The CDR3 is 16 residues long. The J segment lost 0 bases and the V segment lost 1 base, leaving 4 bases of the junction unmatched. From germline, CDR1 is SEHNR and CDR2 FQNEAQ (reference sequence).

The chain joins TRBV6-5 to TRBJ1-6, with D unresolved. Germline V gene sequence: CDR1 MNHEY, CDR2 SVGAGI. Trimming shortened V by 5 bases and J by 4 bases, and 9 bases separated the two germline ends. The CDR3 is made up of 14 amino acids. The CDR3 sequence: CASSGPNYNSPLHF. CDR3 nucleotides: TGTGCCAGCAGTGGGCCTAATTATAATTCACCCCTCCACTTT.

This sequence joins TRBV5-1 and TRBJ2-3; D gene uncertain. V lost 5 bases to trimming and J lost 0 bases, with 10 bases between them. The CDR3 loop spans 14 amino acids. Per the germline V gene, CDR1 is SGHRS and CDR2 is YFSETQ. CDR3 coding DNA: TGCGCCAGCAGTGGCCCAGGAAGCACAGATACGCAGTATTTT. It is translated as CASSGPGSTDTQYF.

The CDR3 bases are TGTGCCAGCAGCCAAACCGGACAGGGAGGGCCCCAGCATTTT. This sequence encodes CASSQTGQGGPQHF. The chain joins TRBV4-2 to TRBJ1-5; the match to TRBD1 covers 8 bases. The V gene end was trimmed by 2 bases and the J gene end by 9 bases; junction bases not matched to a gene: 6. The CDR3 runs 14 residues. Germline V gene data show CDR1 as LGHNA and CDR2 as YNFKEQ.

Here the CDR3 DNA reads TGTGCCAGCAAGGACAGTCTGAACACTGAAGCTTTCTTT. Translated, it gives CASKDSLNTEAFF. The chain joins TRBV6-5 to TRBJ1-1; a possible D gene is TRBD1 (6 bases). There are 13 residues in the CDR3. The germline V and J ends were trimmed by 7 bases and 0 bases, with 9 bases remaining between them. CDR1 and CDR2 from the germline V gene are MNHEY and SVGAGI.

CDR3 DNA sequence: TGCGCCAGCAGTGAAAGCGGGGGCAGCACAGATACGCAGTATTTT. Encoded protein: CASSESGGSTDTQYF. The genes are TRBV10-1 and TRBJ2-3, with 8 bases aligning to TRBD2. Germline V CDR1 and CDR2: WNHNN, SYGVQD (reference sequence). V trimming: 3 bases; J trimming: 0 bases; junction bases outside the gene matches: 2. The CDR3 length is 15 residues.

This sequence joins TRBV10-3 and TRBJ1-1; no reliable D call. This CDR3 is built from 12 residues. V shed 0 bases and J shed 4 bases, with 3 bases lying between them. Germline V gene sequence: CDR1 ENHRY, CDR2 SYGVKD. The CDR3 here is CAISESSTEAFF. The CDR3 nucleotides are TGTGCCATCAGTGAGTCCAGCACTGAAGCTTTCTTT.

This chain uses TRBV7-3 with TRBJ1-1, with D unclear. CDR3 length equals 13 residues. Germline assignment: CDR1 SGHTA and CDR2 FQGTGA. Trimming removed 5 bases at V and 3 bases at J, with 10 bases between. The CDR3 bases are TGTGCCAGCAGCGCCCAAGAATACACTGAAGCTTTCTTT. This encodes CASSAQEYTEAFF.

In DNA, the CDR3 is TGTGCCTGGAGCAGGGGCTTGAACACTGAAGCTTTCTTT. Protein product: CAWSRGLNTEAFF. V is TRBV30 and J is TRBJ1-1, with a possible D match to TRBD1 (6 bases). The CDR3 contains 13 residues. The germline V gene has CDR1 GTSNPN and CDR2 SVGIG (reference sequence). Trimming took off 3 bases at V and 0 bases at J, with 8 bases between the two ends.

This clone was detected only once. This chain uses TRBV5-4 with TRBJ2-6; no clear D gene. Germline lookup yields CDR1 SGHNT and CDR2 YYREEE (reference sequence). V lost 3 bases, J lost 0 bases, and 10 bases lay in between. This CDR3 region has 16 residues. CDR3 nucleotides: TGTGCCAGCAGCTGGAGAATAGGCTCTGGGGCCAACGTCCTGACTTTC. Translated: CASSWRIGSGANVLTF.

CDR3 in DNA: TGTGCCATCCCACTTATTACAGGGTGGTACGAGCAGTACTTC. Translation: CAIPLITGWYEQYF. This chain connects TRBV21-1 to TRBJ2-7; the table gives TRBD1 as D, unverified against the DNA. TRBV21-1 is described as a pseudogene. The CDR3 runs to 14 residues.

This chain connects TRBV27 to TRBJ2-3, with 11 bases aligning to TRBD2. The CDR3 covers 14 residues. J lost 3 bases, V lost 7 bases, and 3 bases had no gene match. Germline lookup yields CDR1 MNHEY and CDR2 SMNVEV (reference sequence). CDR3 loop: CASKTSGGTDTQYF. CDR3 coding DNA: TGTGCCAGCAAAACTAGCGGGGGAACAGATACGCAGTATTTT.

The rearrangement joins TRBV7-3 to TRBJ2-2; D gene unclear. This CDR3 has 16 amino acids. Germline CDR1 reads SGHTA; CDR2 reads FQGTGA. V shed 2 bases and J shed 6 bases, with 16 bases lying between them. The CDR3 here is CASSLSPRSQPGELFF. The DNA for the CDR3 is TGTGCCAGCAGCTTATCGCCCCGAAGCCAACCCGGGGAGCTGTTTTTT.

The CDR3 sequence is CASSTPRVYSNQPQHF. The CDR3 coding sequence is TGTGCCAGCAGCACTCCCAGGGTATATAGCAATCAGCCCCAGCATTTT. The V and J genes are TRBV11-2 and TRBJ1-5; D might be TRBD1 (5 bases). Germline V lookup: CDR1 SGHAT, CDR2 FQNNGV. CDR3 length: 16 residues. V was pared by 5 bases and J by 0 bases, with 14 bases between.

This sequence joins TRBV5-4 and TRBJ2-6, with 11 bases that match TRBD1. Germline CDR1 is SGHNT and CDR2 is YYREEE (reference sequence). The CDR3 is made up of 16 amino acids. V lost 5 bases to trimming and J lost 2 bases; unmatched junction nucleotides: 3. CDR3 sequence (DNA): TGTGCCAGCAGTAGGGGACAGGGGGCTGGGGCCAACGTCCTGACTTTC. This codes for CASSRGQGAGANVLTF.

The gene calls are TRBV6-5 and TRBJ2-4; weak D call: TRBD1 (6 bases). Per germline, CDR1 MNHEY and CDR2 SVGAGI. V gave up 0 bases and J gave up 3 bases, with 9 bases separating them. The CDR3 extends over 15 amino acids. DNA of the CDR3: TGTGCCAGCAGTTACTCTGACAGGATCAAAAACATTCAGTACTTC. Translation: CASSYSDRIKNIQYF.

The gene calls are TRBV28 and TRBJ2-1; 10 nucleotides align to TRBD1. Trimming removed 7 bases from V and 4 bases from J; junction bases left unmatched: 19. Germline V CDR1 and CDR2: MDHEN, SYDVKM. The CDR3 sequence is 19 residues long. The CDR3 DNA reads TGTGCCAGCACTCTACCCCGGGGACAGGGGTTAGGCCAATACAATGAGCAGTTCTTC. It encodes CASTLPRGQGLGQYNEQFF.

As DNA, the CDR3 is TGCGCCAGCAGCTTGGTTACTAGCGGGGGCTATGAGCAGTTCTTC. Encoded protein: CASSLVTSGGYEQFF. V usage is TRBV5-1 and J usage is TRBJ2-1, with 11 nucleotides matching TRBD2. The germline V gene encodes CDR1 SGHRS and CDR2 YFSETQ. The trim removed 0 bases at V and 8 bases at J, leaving 4 bases unmatched. This CDR3 comprises 15 residues.

The chain is built from TRBV28 and TRBJ1-2; 11 bases are shared with TRBD1. CDR3 length equals 15 residues. Trimming at V came to 8 bases and at J to 2 bases, leaving 7 bases not matched to a gene. Germline values: CDR1 MDHEN, CDR2 SYDVKM. The CDR3 DNA follows: TGTGCCAGCTTAAAGGGGACAGGGGGAAACTATGGCTACACCTTC. This gives the protein CASLKGTGGNYGYTF.

The rearrangement uses TRBV4-2 and TRBJ1-2, with D hard to call. This CDR3 has 13 amino acids. Germline V gene data show CDR1 as LGHNA and CDR2 as YNFKEQ. V lost 2 bases and J 4 bases, leaving 8 bases between the germline ends. The CDR3 region is CASSQRPTYGYTF. For the CDR3, the DNA is TGTGCCAGCAGCCAACGACCAACCTATGGCTACACCTTC.

The rearrangement uses TRBV9 and TRBJ2-3, with 7 bases matching TRBD2. The J segment lost 6 bases and the V segment lost 2 bases, leaving 15 bases of the junction unmatched. The CDR3 extends over 17 amino acids. The germline gives CDR1 SGDLS, CDR2 YYNGEE. CDR3 bases: TGTGCCAGCAGCGTGGGCCGCGGGGGAAGGGGTAAGGATACGCAGTATTTT. It codes for CASSVGRGGRGKDTQYF.

The chain uses TRBV18 and TRBJ2-5; D uncertain. The length of the CDR3 is 15 residues. V was shortened by 1 base and J by 2 bases, with 11 bases between the two germline ends. Germline V lookup: CDR1 KGHSH, CDR2 LQKENI. The CDR3 loop reads CASSPLRAAQETQYF. CDR3 bases: TGTGCCAGCTCACCACTTAGGGCAGCACAAGAGACCCAGTACTTC.

The V call is TRBV27, the J call TRBJ2-1, with 10 positions matching TRBD1. CDR3 length: 17 residues. Germline assignment: CDR1 MNHEY and CDR2 SMNVEV (reference sequence). The junction had 10 bases not matched to a gene; V was cut back by 4 bases and J by 4 bases. This CDR3 reads CASSSGQGNAGYNEQFF. Here the CDR3 DNA reads TGTGCCAGCAGTTCGGGACAGGGGAATGCTGGATACAATGAGCAGTTCTTC.

CDR3 sequence: CASSPPGLAGGETQYF. The CDR3 DNA sequence: TGTGCCAGCTCACCACCCGGACTAGCGGGAGGAGAGACCCAGTACTTC. The V gene is TRBV18, the J gene TRBJ2-5; 14 positions match TRBD2. Losses at the gene ends were 0 bases for V and 4 bases for J; bases not matched to a gene: 1. Looked up from germline, CDR1 is KGHSH and CDR2 is LQKENI. The CDR3 has 16 amino acids. The variable domain in full, with the rest retrieved from reference TRBV18 and TRBJ2-5, is NAGVMQNPRHLVRRRGQEARLRCSPMKGHSHVYWYRQLPEEGLKFMVYLQKENIIDESGMPKERFSAEFPKEGPSILRIQQVVRGDSAAYFCASSPPGLAGGETQYFGPGTRLLVL.